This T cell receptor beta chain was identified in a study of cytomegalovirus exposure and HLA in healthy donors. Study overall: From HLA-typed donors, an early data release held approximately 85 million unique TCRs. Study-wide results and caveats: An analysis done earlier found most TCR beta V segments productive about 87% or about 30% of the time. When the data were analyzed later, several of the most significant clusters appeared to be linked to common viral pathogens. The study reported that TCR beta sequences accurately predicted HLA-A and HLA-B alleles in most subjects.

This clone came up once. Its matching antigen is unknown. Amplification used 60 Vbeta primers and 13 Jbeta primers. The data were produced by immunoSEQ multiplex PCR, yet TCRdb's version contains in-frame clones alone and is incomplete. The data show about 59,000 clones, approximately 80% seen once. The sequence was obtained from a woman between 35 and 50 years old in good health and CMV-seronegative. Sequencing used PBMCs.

Written as DNA, the CDR3 is TGTGCCAGCAGCCCCGAGCGGCAAAGGACTGAAGCTTTCTTT. It yields the protein CASSPERQRTEAFF. The J gene is TRBJ1-1, the V gene TRBV7-8, with D uncertain. With 5 bases removed from V and 5 bases from J, the gap between germline ends came to 15 bases. The germline V gene has CDR1 SGHVS and CDR2 FQNEAQ. CDR3 length: 14 amino acids.